The rows below give T cell receptor beta chains drawn from one sample of a study of cytomegalovirus exposure and HLA in healthy donors. Here immunoSEQ multiplex PCR was the method, and the copy in TCRdb shows in-frame clones only, minus some. The sample includes 140,000 or so clones, around 90% seen only once; the top ten take under 8%. Material for sequencing was PBMCs. The origin of the receptors is a woman aged 30 to 39 in good health and CMV-seropositive. Both conserved end residues are part of each CDR3. The D gene is left open where the match is weak. Clone size is not always given. Where it is, it says once, few, many or a class for expanded clones.

V,J,D,size,CDR3,DNA
TRBV27,TRBJ1-5,TRBD1,-,CASSFSGQVNQPQHF,TGTGCCAGCAGTTTCTCCGGACAGGTCAATCAGCCCCAGCATTTT
TRBV5-6,TRBJ1-4,-,-,CASSFQGSEKLFF,TGTGCCAGCAGCTTTCAGGGGAGTGAAAAACTGTTTTTT
TRBV18,TRBJ2-7,-,-,CASSPAGSHEQYF,TGTGCCAGCTCACCAGCCGGGAGCCACGAGCAGTACTTC
TRBV19,TRBJ1-1,TRBD1,-,CASRWDREHTEAFF,TGTGCCAGTAGATGGGACAGGGAGCACACTGAAGCTTTCTTT
TRBV28,TRBJ1-1,TRBD1,-,CASSFPQGEDTEAFF,TGTGCCAGCAGTTTCCCACAGGGGGAAGACACTGAAGCTTTCTTT
TRBV29-1,TRBJ2-7,-,-,CSVGPGQGPPYEQYF,-
TRBV5-1,TRBJ2-7,-,few,CASSRGTEGSYEQYF,TGCGCCAGCAGCAGAGGGACGGAGGGCTCCTACGAGCAGTACTTC
TRBV5-1,TRBJ2-1,-,-,CASSYRDGGYEQFF,TGCGCCAGCAGCTACCGGGACGGAGGGTATGAGCAGTTCTTC
TRBV5-1,TRBJ1-3,TRBD1,-,CASSSNRGSGNTIYF,TGCGCCAGCAGCTCGAACAGGGGGTCAGGAAACACCATATATTTT
TRBV5-1,TRBJ1-1,-,-,CASSLATGSETEAFF,TGCGCCAGCAGCCTTGCTACAGGGAGTGAGACTGAAGCTTTCTTT
TRBV18,TRBJ1-5,-,-,CASSADDRARNQPQHF,TGTGCCAGCTCAGCGGATGACAGAGCCCGGAATCAGCCCCAGCATTTT
TRBV10-3,TRBJ2-2,TRBD1,-,CAISDSGGANTGELFF,TGTGCCATCAGTGACTCAGGGGGCGCGAACACCGGGGAGCTGTTTTTT
TRBV28,TRBJ2-7,TRBD2,-,CASSFPRTSESYEQYF,TGTGCCAGCAGTTTCCCTAGGACTAGTGAGAGCTACGAGCAGTACTTC
TRBV25-1,TRBJ1-4,-,-,CASSESRVVVTGYEKLFF,TGTGCCAGCAGTGAATCCCGAGTGGTAGTAACAGGGTATGAAAAACTGTTTTTT
TRBV5-5,TRBJ2-5,-,-,CASSLFSWRGRQETQYF,TGTGCCAGCAGCTTGTTTTCGTGGAGGGGAAGGCAAGAGACCCAGTACTTC
TRBV11-1,TRBJ2-5,-,-,CASSLGGRGQETQYF,TGTGCCAGCAGCTTAGGGGGAAGGGGCCAAGAGACCCAGTACTTC
TRBV7-9,TRBJ2-7,-,-,CASSQNPLSEQYF,TGTGCCAGCAGCCAAAACCCCCTTAGCGAGCAGTACTTC
TRBV7-9,TRBJ2-1,TRBD1,-,CASSLGGQAPRHEQFF,TGTGCCAGCAGCTTAGGGGGACAGGCCCCCCGACATGAGCAGTTCTTC
TRBV5-1,TRBJ1-3,-,-,CASSAAGSGNTIYF,TGCGCCAGCAGCGCCGCCGGGTCGGGAAACACCATATATTTT
TRBV11-2,TRBJ2-7,-,-,CASSLSSGEYEQYF,TGTGCCAGCAGCTTAAGCTCCGGGGAGTACGAGCAGTACTTC
TRBV11-2,TRBJ2-3,-,-,CASSFSGSTDTQYF,TGTGCCAGCAGCTTTAGCGGTAGCACAGATACGCAGTATTTT
TRBV5-1,TRBJ1-4,TRBD1,-,CASSLVFRDRGGKLFF,TGCGCCAGCAGCTTGGTTTTTCGAGACAGGGGAGGAAAACTGTTTTTT
TRBV29-1,TRBJ2-1,TRBD1,-,CSVPGTGIDNEQFF,TGCAGCGTTCCCGGGACAGGAATTGACAATGAGCAGTTCTTC
TRBV10-3,TRBJ1-5,TRBD1,-,CAIRGQGANQPQHF,TGTGCCATCAGAGGGCAGGGGGCCAATCAGCCCCAGCATTTT